The 2 T cell receptor beta chains presented below share a single source sample, sequenced in a study of STAT5B mutations in CD4+ large granular lymphocyte leukemia. TCRdb's table, derived via immunoSEQ multiplex PCR, lists solely in-frame clones and lacks some. The repertoire includes tens of thousands of clones, 81% of them detected once, and approximately 4% sits in the top ten. Sequencing input: CD4+ T cells from blood buffy coats. The receptors originated from a human donor in good health.

V and J are TRBV11-2 and TRBJ2-3, with 8 nucleotides matching TRBD1. Germline V lookup: CDR1 SGHAT, CDR2 FQNNGV. V shed 6 bases, J shed 9 bases, and the junction held 8 bases outside the gene matches. The CDR3 loop spans 13 amino acids. This chain's CDR3 is CASRRTGKGTQYF. In DNA form, the CDR3 reads TGTGCCAGCAGAAGGACAGGGAAAGGCACGCAGTATTTT.

The chain carries TRBV6-1 and TRBJ2-1; D may correspond to TRBD1 or TRBD2 (5 bases each). The V and J ends lost 6 bases and 0 bases respectively, with 9 bases between them. This CDR3 spans 14 amino acids. Germline V gene lookup returns CDR1 MNHNS and CDR2 SASEGT. DNA for the CDR3: TGTGCCAGCAGCGGGACCTCCTCCTACAATGAGCAGTTCTTC. It translates to CASSGTSSYNEQFF.